One sample yielded the 9 T cell receptor beta chains listed below, sequenced in a study of beta chain features in type 1 diabetes. Sequencing targeted expressed TCRB transcripts, as all isolated RNA had been reverse transcribed. Sequenced by immunoSEQ multiplex PCR; TCRdb stores in-frame clones only, minus some. The sample has about 370,000 clones, approximately 16% seen once; the top ten hold around 0.02%. Material for sequencing was naive CD4+ T cells from blood. These TCRs come from a woman aged 18-29 years in good health.

CDR3: CASSPSPRGPTSGYTF. The CDR3 region has the DNA TGTGCCAGCTCACCAAGCCCCAGGGGCCCCACTTCTGGCTACACCTTC. This chain connects TRBV18 to TRBJ1-2; D perhaps matches TRBD1 (6 bases). Between the trimmed V and J ends, which lost 2 bases and 7 bases, there was a span of 20 bases. Germline V gene data show CDR1 as KGHSH and CDR2 as LQKENI. This CDR3 spans 16 amino acids.

In its sample, this clone was seen a few times. The chain has TRBV28 and TRBJ2-5; the match to TRBD1 covers 10 bases. The V segment lost 6 bases and the J segment 4 bases; nucleotides outside the gene matches: 11. The CDR3 runs 16 residues. Germline CDR1 MDHEN, CDR2 SYDVKM. CDR3 sequence (DNA): TGTGCCAGCAGCCCGACCCGACAGGGGGCCGGAGAGACCCAGTACTTC. Amino acid sequence: CASSPTRQGAGETQYF.

This clone was counted between two and nine times. The chain couples TRBV19 to TRBJ2-5, with D perhaps matching TRBD1 (6 bases). CDR1 is LNHDA and CDR2 is SQIVND in the germline V gene (reference sequence). V lost 8 bases and J lost 3, with 13 bases in between. CDR3 length: 13 residues. DNA of the CDR3: TGTGCCAGTGGCAGGGGTTGGGAAGAGACCCAGTACTTC. Translating it yields CASGRGWEETQYF. Complete variable domain (other parts from reference TRBV19 and TRBJ2-5): DGGITQSPKYLFRKEGQNVTLSCEQNLNHDAMYWYRQDPGQGLRLIYYSQIVNDFQKGDIAEGYSVSREKKESFPLTVTSAQKNPTAFYLCASGRGWEETQYFGPGTRLLVL.

The chain joins TRBV9 to TRBJ2-7; 7 bases agree with TRBD2. The J segment lost 2 bases and the V segment lost 0 bases, leaving 8 bases of the junction unmatched. The CDR3 extends over 16 amino acids. Germline V gene sequence: CDR1 SGDLS, CDR2 YYNGEE. CDR3 sequence: CASSVAGSGTAYEQYF. In DNA, the CDR3 is TGTGCCAGCAGCGTAGCTGGAAGCGGGACGGCCTACGAGCAGTACTTC.

This clone has just a few counts. V usage is TRBV30 and J usage is TRBJ2-7; D perhaps matches TRBD1 (6 bases). V lost 1 base to trimming and J lost 1 base, with 8 bases between them. The CDR3 spans 13 residues. The germline V gene has CDR1 GTSNPN and CDR2 SVGIG (reference sequence). The CDR3 DNA reads TGTGCCTGGAGTGGACAGGCGTCCTACGAGCAGTACTTC. It is translated as CAWSGQASYEQYF.

This clone was detected only a few times. In the same sample, other DNA sequences code for this CDR3. This rearrangement joins TRBV5-1 to TRBJ2-1, with D possibly matching TRBD1 (6 bases). The CDR3 is 15 amino acids. Germline V gene data show CDR1 as SGHRS and CDR2 as YFSETQ. V lost 0 bases to trimming and J lost 1 base, with 8 bases between them. CDR3 region: CASSLAQGSYNEQFF. As DNA, the CDR3 is TGCGCCAGCAGCTTGGCCCAGGGGTCCTACAATGAGCAGTTCTTC. The variable domain in full, completed from reference TRBV5-1 and TRBJ2-1, reads KAGVTQTPRYLIKTRGQQVTLSCSPISGHRSVSWYQQTPGQGLQFLFEYFSETQRNKGNFPGRFSGRQFSNSRSEMNVSTLELGDSALYLCASSLAQGSYNEQFFGPGTRLTVL.

This clone was picked up a small number of times. The chain employs TRBV15 and TRBJ2-1; 11 positions match TRBD2. V lost 8 bases, J lost 4 bases, and 7 bases stayed unmatched. The CDR3 sequence is 15 residues long. Looked up from germline, CDR1 is LNHNV and CDR2 is YYDKDF (reference sequence). The CDR3 region has the DNA TGTGCCACCCAAGCTAGCGGGAGGCTTTACAATGAGCAGTTCTTC. Translated, it gives CATQASGRLYNEQFF.

In this sample, this clone turned up a few times. The chain is built from TRBV21-1 and TRBJ2-5; the table names TRBD2, a call not compared with the DNA. TRBV21-1 represents a pseudogene. The CDR3 loop spans 14 amino acids. The CDR3 DNA reads as TGTGCCAGCAGTTCCATAGGGGAGGCGGAGACCCAGTACTTC. The encoded protein is CASSSIGEAETQYF.

A few counts support this clone. DNA of the CDR3: TGTGCCAGCAGCTTACTCTCCCCGCGGGACAGGGCCTACAATGAGCAGTTCTTC. Translated, it gives CASSLLSPRDRAYNEQFF. This chain uses TRBV7-3 with TRBJ2-1, with 9 bases matching TRBD1. CDR3 length: 18 residues. Trimming cost V 2 bases and J 2 bases; bases outside gene matches: 10. In germline, CDR1 is SGHTA, CDR2 FQGTGA. Together with reference TRBV7-3 and TRBJ2-1, the CDR3 gives the full variable domain: GAGVSQTPSNKVTEKGKYVELRCDPISGHTALYWYRQSLGQGPEFLIYFQGTGAADDSGLPNDRFFAVRPEGSVSTLKIQRTERGDSAVYLCASSLLSPRDRAYNEQFFGPGTRLTVL.